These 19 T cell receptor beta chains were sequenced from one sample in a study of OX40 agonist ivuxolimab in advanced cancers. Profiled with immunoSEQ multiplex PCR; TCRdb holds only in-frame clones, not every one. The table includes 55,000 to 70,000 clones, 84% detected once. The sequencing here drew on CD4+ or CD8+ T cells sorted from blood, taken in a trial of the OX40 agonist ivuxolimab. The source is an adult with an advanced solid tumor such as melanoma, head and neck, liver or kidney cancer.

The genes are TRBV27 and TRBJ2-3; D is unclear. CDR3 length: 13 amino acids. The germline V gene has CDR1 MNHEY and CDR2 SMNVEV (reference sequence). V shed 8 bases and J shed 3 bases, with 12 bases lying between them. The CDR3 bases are TGTGCCAGCTCCTCCCTAACTACAGATACGCAGTATTTT. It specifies CASSSLTTDTQYF.

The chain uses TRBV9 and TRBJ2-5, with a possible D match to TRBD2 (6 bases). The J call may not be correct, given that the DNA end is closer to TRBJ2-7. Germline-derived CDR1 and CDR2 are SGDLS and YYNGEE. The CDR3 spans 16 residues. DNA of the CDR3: TGTGCCAGCAGCCCCGAGAGTCCAGGCGCGGGACACGAGCAGTACTTC. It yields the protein CASSPESPGAGHEQYF.

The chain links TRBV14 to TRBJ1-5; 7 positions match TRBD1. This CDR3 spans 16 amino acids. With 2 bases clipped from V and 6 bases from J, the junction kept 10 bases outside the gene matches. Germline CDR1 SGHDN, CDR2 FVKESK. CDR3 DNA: TGTGCCAGCAGCCAAAGATTCGACAGGGACGGTCAGCCCCAGCATTTT. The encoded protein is CASSQRFDRDGQPQHF.

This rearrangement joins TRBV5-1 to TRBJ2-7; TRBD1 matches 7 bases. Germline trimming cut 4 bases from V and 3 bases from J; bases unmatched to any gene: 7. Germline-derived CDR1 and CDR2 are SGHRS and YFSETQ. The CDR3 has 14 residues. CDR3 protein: CASSGTDRIYEQYF. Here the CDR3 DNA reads TGCGCCAGCAGCGGGACAGACAGGATCTACGAGCAGTACTTC.

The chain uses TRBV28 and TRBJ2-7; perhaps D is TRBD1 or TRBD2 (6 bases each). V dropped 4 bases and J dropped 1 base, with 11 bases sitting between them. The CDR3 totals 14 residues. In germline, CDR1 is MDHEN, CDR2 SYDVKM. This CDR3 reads CASSYLGGSYEQYF. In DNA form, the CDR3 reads TGTGCCAGCAGTTACCTAGGGGGGTCCTACGAGCAGTACTTC.

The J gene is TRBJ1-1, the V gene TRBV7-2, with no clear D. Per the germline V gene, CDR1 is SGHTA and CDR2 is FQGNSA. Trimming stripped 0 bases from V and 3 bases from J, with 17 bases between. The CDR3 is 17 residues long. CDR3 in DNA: TGTGCCAGCAGCTTAGCTTATGGGAGGTCGTTCTACACTGAAGCTTTCTTT. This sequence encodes CASSLAYGRSFYTEAFF.

The CDR3 region has the DNA TGCGCCAGCAGCTTGGAAGGTGGGAGAGGAGAGACCCAGTACTTC. It translates to CASSLEGGRGETQYF. V usage is TRBV5-1 and J usage is TRBJ2-5, with a possible D match to TRBD2 (5 bases). CDR3 size: 15 residues. Trimming removed 0 bases from V and 4 bases from J, with 13 bases in between. Per the germline V gene, CDR1 is SGHRS and CDR2 is YFSETQ. The full variable domain, with the rest looked up from reference TRBV5-1 and TRBJ2-5, is KAGVTQTPRYLIKTRGQQVTLSCSPISGHRSVSWYQQTPGQGLQFLFEYFSETQRNKGNFPGRFSGRQFSNSRSEMNVSTLELGDSALYLCASSLEGGRGETQYFGPGTRLLVL.

The CDR3 DNA is TGTGCCAGTAACCCGAGCCATAGCAATCAGCCCCAGCATTTT. Translation: CASNPSHSNQPQHF. The genes are TRBV19 and TRBJ1-5; D not resolved. This CDR3 has 14 residues. V lost 7 bases and J lost 0, with 10 bases in between. The germline V gene encodes CDR1 LNHDA and CDR2 SQIVND (reference sequence).

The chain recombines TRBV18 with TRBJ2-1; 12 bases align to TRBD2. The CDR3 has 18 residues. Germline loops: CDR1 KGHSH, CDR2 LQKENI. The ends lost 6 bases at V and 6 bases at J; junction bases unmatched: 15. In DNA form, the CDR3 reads TGTGCCAGCTCCCCTAGATCGAAGACTAGCGGGAGCGGCAATGAGCAGTTCTTC. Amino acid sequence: CASSPRSKTSGSGNEQFF.

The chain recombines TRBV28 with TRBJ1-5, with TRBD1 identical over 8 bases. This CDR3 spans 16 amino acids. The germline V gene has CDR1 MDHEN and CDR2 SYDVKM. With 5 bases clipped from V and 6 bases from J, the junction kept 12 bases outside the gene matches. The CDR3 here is CASSQIPQGAIQPQHF. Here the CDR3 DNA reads TGTGCCAGCAGTCAAATTCCCCAGGGGGCGATTCAGCCCCAGCATTTT.

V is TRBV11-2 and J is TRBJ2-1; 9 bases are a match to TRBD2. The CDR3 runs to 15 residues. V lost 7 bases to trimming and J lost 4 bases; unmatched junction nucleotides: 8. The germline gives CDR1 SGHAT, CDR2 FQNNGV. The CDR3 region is CASTARLAGYNEQFF. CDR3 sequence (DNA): TGTGCCAGCACCGCCCGGCTAGCGGGGTACAATGAGCAGTTCTTC.

The CDR3 sequence: CASSTGQGSYEQYF. The CDR3 bases are TGTGCCAGCAGCACAGGACAGGGGTCCTACGAGCAGTACTTC. The V and J genes are TRBV11-3 and TRBJ2-7, with 9 positions matching TRBD1. Germline CDR1 reads SGHNT; CDR2 reads YENEEA. The CDR3 is made up of 14 amino acids. The ends lost 5 bases at V and 1 base at J; junction bases unmatched: 3.

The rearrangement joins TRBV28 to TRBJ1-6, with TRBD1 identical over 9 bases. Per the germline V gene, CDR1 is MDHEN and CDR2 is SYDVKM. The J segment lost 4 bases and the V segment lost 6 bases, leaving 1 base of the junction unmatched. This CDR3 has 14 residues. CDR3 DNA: TGTGCCAGCAGGACAGGGGGGTATAATTCACCCCTCCACTTT. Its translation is CASRTGGYNSPLHF.

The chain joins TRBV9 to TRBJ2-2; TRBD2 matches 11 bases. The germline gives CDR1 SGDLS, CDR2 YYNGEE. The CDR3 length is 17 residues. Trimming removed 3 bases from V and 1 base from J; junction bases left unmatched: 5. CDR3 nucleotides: TGTGCCAGCAGCGAGTTAGCGGGAGGGTGGAACACCGGGGAGCTGTTTTTT. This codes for CASSELAGGWNTGELFF.

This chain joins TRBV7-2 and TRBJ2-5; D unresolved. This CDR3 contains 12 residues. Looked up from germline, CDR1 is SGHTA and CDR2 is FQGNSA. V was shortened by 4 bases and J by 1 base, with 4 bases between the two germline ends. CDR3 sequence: CASSSFQETQYF. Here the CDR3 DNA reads TGTGCCAGCAGCTCCTTCCAAGAGACCCAGTACTTC.

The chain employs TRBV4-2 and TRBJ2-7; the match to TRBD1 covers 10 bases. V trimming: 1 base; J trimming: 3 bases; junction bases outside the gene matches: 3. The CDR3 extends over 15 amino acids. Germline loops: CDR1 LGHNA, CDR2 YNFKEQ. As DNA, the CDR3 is TGTGCCAGCAGCCAAGGTGACAGGGGGCACTACGAGCAGTACTTC. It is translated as CASSQGDRGHYEQYF.

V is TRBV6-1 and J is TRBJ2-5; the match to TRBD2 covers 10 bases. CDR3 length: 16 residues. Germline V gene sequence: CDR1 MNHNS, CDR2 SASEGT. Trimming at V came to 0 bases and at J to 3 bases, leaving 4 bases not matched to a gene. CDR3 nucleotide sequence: TGTGCCAGCAGTGAAGCGCGTAGCGGGGGGAAAGAGACCCAGTACTTC. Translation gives CASSEARSGGKETQYF.

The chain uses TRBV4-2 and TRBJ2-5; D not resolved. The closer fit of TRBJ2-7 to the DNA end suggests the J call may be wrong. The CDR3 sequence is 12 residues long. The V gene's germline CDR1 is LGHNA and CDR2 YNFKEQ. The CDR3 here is CASSRIPYEQYF. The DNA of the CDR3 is TGTGCCAGCAGCCGTATTCCCTACGAGCAGTACTTC.

The CDR3 sequence is CAWSVGPSTDTQYF. The DNA of the CDR3 is TGTGCCTGGAGTGTGGGGCCTAGCACAGATACGCAGTATTTT. V gene TRBV30 combines with J gene TRBJ2-3, with D possibly being TRBD1 (5 bases). CDR3 length equals 14 residues. V lost 0 bases to trimming and J lost 0 bases, with 7 bases between them. Germline V CDR1 and CDR2: GTSNPN, SVGIG (reference sequence).